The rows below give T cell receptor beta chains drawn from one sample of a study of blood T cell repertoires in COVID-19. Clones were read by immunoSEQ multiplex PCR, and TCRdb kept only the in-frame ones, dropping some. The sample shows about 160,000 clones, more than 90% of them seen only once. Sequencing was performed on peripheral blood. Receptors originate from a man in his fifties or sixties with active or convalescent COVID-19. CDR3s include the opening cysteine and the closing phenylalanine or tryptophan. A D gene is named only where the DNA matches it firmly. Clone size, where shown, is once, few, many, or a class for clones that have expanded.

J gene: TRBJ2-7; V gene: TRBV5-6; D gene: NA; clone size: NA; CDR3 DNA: TGTGCCAGCAGCCTAACAGGAAGGGTTGCCTACGAGCAGTACTTC; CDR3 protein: CASSLTGRVAYEQYF
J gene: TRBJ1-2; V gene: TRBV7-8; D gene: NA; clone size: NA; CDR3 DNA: TGTGCCAGCAGCTTATCCCTCACAGAGCACTATGGCTACACCTTC; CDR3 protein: CASSLSLTEHYGYTF
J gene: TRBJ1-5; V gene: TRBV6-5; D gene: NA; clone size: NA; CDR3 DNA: TGTGCCACCGGTCAGGGGAGCAATCAGCCCCAGCATTTT; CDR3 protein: CATGQGSNQPQHF
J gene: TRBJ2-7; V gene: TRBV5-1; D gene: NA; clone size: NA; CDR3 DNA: TGCGCCAGCAGCTTGGGAGGGACACAGCTATCCTACGAGCAGTACTTC; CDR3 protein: CASSLGGTQLSYEQYF
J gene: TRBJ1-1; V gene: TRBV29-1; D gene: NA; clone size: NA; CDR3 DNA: TGCAGCTCCAAGCAGGGCACTGAAGCTTTCTTT; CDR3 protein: CSSKQGTEAFF
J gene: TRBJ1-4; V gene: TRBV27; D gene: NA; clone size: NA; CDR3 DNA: TGTGCCAGCAGTTTTAACCGGGGGAGAGAAAAACTGTTTTTT; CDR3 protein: CASSFNRGREKLFF
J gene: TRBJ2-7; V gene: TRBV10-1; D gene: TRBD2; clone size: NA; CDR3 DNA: TGCGCCAGCAGTGAACTAGCGGGAAATACCTACGAGCAGTACTTC; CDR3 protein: CASSELAGNTYEQYF
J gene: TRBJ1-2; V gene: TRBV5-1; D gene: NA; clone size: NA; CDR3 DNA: TGCGCCAGCAGCCCCTCGGGGGGGACAAACTATGGCTACACCTTC; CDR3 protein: CASSPSGGTNYGYTF
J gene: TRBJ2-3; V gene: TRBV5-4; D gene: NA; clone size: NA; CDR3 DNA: TGTGCCAGCAGCTTGGGACTTAAATTCACAGATACGCAGTATTTT; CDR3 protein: CASSLGLKFTDTQYF
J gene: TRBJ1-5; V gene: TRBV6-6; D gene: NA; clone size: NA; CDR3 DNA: TGTGCCAGCAGTTACTCACGGGGGGTTCAGCCCCAGCATTTT; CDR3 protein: CASSYSRGVQPQHF
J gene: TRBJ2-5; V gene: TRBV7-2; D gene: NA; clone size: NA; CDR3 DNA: TGTGCCAGCAGCTTAGGAATCGGGGGTCAGACCCAGTACTTC; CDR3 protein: CASSLGIGGQTQYF
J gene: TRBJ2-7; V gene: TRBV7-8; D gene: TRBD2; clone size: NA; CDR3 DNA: TGTGCCAGCAGCTTGGTAGCGGGGCCCGCCTACGAGCAGTACTTC; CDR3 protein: CASSLVAGPAYEQYF
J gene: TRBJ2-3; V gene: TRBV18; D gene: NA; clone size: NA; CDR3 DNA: TGTGCCAGCTCACCGCGGCTTACCAGCACAGATACGCAGTATTTT; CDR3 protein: CASSPRLTSTDTQYF
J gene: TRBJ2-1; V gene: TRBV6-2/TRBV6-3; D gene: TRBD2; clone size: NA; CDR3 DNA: TGTGCCAGCAGTTACTCCCCGGGACTAGCGGTCAATGAGCAGTTCTTC; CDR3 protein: CASSYSPGLAVNEQFF
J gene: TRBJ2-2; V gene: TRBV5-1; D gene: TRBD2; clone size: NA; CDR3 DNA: TGCGCCAGCAGCCTCGGACTAGCGGGGGGGCCAGGCGGGGAGCTGTTTTTT; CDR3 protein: CASSLGLAGGPGGELFF
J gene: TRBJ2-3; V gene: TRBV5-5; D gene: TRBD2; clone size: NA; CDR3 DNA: TGTGCCAGCAGCGGAACTCCGGGACTAGTAACAGATACGCAGTATTTT; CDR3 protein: CASSGTPGLVTDTQYF
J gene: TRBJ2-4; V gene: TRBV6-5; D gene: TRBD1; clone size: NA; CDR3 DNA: TGTGCCAGCAGTTGGGGACAGGGGAGGAGGAACATTCAGTACTTC; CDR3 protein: CASSWGQGRRNIQYF
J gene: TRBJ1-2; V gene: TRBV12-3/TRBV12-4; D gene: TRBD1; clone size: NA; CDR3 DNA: TGTGCCAGCAGCAGGACAGGGGTTGGCTACACCTTC; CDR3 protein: CASSRTGVGYTF
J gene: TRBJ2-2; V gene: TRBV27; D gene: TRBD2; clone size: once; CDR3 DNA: TGTGCCAGCGGTATAGCGGGAGTTGGTACCGGGGAGCTGTTTTTT; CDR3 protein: CASGIAGVGTGELFF
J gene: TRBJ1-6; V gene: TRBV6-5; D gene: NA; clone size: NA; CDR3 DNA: TGTGCCAGCAAGACAGTCGGATCACCCCTCCACTTT; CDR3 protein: CASKTVGSPLHF
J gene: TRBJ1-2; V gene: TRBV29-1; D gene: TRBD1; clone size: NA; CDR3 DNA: TGCAGCGTTGAAGAGGAGGAGACAGGGACAAACTATGGCTACACCTTC; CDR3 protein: CSVEEEETGTNYGYTF
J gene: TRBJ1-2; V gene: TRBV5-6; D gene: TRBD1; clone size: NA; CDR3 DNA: TGTGCCAGCAGCCGAACATTCCGGGACAGTCGATTGGGTGGCTACACCTTC; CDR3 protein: CASSRTFRDSRLGGYTF
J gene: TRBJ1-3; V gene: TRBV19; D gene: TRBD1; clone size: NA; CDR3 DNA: TGTGCCAGTAGTCTAAAGACAGGGGCCGGCTCTGGAAACACCATATATTTT; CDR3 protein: CASSLKTGAGSGNTIYF
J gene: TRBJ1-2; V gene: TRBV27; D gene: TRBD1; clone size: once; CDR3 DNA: TGTGCCAGCAGTTTATCCCTAACCGGGACAGGGATCTCTAGCGGCTACACCTTC; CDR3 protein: CASSLSLTGTGISSGYTF
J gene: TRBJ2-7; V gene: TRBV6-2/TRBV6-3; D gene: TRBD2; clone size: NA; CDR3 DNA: TGTGCCAGCAGTCAGCGGGGGGGCCGGTACGAGCAGTACTTC; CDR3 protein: CASSQRGGRYEQYF
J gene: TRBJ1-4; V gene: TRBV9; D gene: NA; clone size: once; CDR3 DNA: TGTGCCAGCAGCGTAGAAGGACACCCTAATGAAAAACTGTTTTTT; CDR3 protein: CASSVEGHPNEKLFF
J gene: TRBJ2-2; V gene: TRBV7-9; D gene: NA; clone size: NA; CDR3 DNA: TGTGCCAGCAGCTTGGCCTACGAGGGTGCGAACACCGGGGAGCTGTTTTTT; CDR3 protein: CASSLAYEGANTGELFF
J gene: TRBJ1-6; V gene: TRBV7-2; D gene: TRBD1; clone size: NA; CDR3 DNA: TGTGCCAGCAACGTGGACAGGGGGCAGAGTTATAATTCACCCCTCCACTTT; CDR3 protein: CASNVDRGQSYNSPLHF
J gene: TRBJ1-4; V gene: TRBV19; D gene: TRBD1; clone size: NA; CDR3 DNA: TGTGCCAGTAACCGACAGGGGGGAGGTGAAAAACTGTTTTTT; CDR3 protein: CASNRQGGGEKLFF
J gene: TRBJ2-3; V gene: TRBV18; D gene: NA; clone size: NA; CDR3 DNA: TGTGCCAGCTCAAGGGACATTAGCACAGATACGCAGTATTTT; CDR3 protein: CASSRDISTDTQYF
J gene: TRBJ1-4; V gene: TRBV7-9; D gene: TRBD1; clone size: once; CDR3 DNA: TGTGCCAGCAGCTTAGTGCCCCCCACCTCAGGGGGAAAACTGTTTTTT; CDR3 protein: CASSLVPPTSGGKLFF